What follows are 21 T cell receptor beta chains derived from one specimen sequenced in a study of T cells in Graves' hyperthyroidism and ophthalmopathy. TCR beta CDR3 regions were amplified from RNA transcripts. TCR CDR3 regions were first amplified by RT-PCR with HTBI primers. TCRdb re-called the multiplex PCR reads through MiXCR, storing one row per CDR3 protein. Here the sample spans approximately 700,000 distinct CDR3 sequences, about 45% being singletons. Sequences were obtained from peripheral blood or thyroid tissue (not recorded which). The receptors shown here come from an adult man with Graves' disease, either hyperthyroidism or ophthalmopathy (not recorded which).

This clonotype has just a few counts. This rearrangement joins TRBV14 to TRBJ1-1; D perhaps matches TRBD1 (5 bases). Germline V gene sequence: CDR1 SGHDN, CDR2 FVKESK. The CDR3 runs 13 residues. With 4 bases removed from V and 6 bases from J, the gap between germline ends came to 12 bases. CDR3 bases: TGTGCCAGCAGCCCCCACATGGGGGCTGAAGCTTTCTTT. This codes for CASSPHMGAEAFF. Supplemented by reference TRBV14 and TRBJ1-1, the full variable domain reads EAGVTQFPSHSVIEKGQTVTLRCDPISGHDNLYWYRRVMGKEIKFLLHFVKESKQDESGMPNNRFLAERTGGTYSTLKVQPAELEDSGVYFCASSPHMGAEAFFGQGTRLTVV.

Comment on this clonotype: The junction and the germline gene differ at one end; a read error may be behind it. CDR3 region: CVSSDRRETQYF. DNA for the CDR3: TGTGTCAGCAGTGACAGGAGGGAGACCCAGTACTTC. The J gene is TRBJ2-5, the V gene TRBV2; a weak D match, TRBD1 (6 bases). Germline V gene data show CDR1 as SNHLY and CDR2 as FYNNEI. There are 12 residues in the CDR3. Full variable domain (remainder filled in from reference TRBV2 and TRBJ2-5): EPEVTQTPSHQVTQMGQEVILRCVPISNHLYFYWYRQILGQKVEFLVSFYNNEISEKSEIFDDQFSVERPDGSNFTLKIRSTKLEDSAMYFCVSSDRRETQYFGPGTRLLVL.

CDR3 sequence reads: CASSYSSEPGELFF. Here the CDR3 DNA reads TGTGCCAGCAGTTACTCTTCAGAGCCCGGGGAGCTGTTTTTT. The V call is TRBV7-3, the J call TRBJ2-2; D gene uncertain. Germline lookup yields CDR1 SGHTA and CDR2 FQGTGA. The CDR3 length is 14 residues. The V gene lost 6 bases and the J gene lost 6 bases, with 14 bases spanning the gap. Full variable domain (outside the CDR3, taken from reference TRBV7-3 and TRBJ2-2): GAGVSQTPSNKVTEKGKYVELRCDPISGHTALYWYRQSLGQGPEFLIYFQGTGAADDSGLPNDRFFAVRPEGSVSTLKIQRTERGDSAVYLCASSYSSEPGELFFGEGSRLTVL.

This clonotype was seen a handful of times. The chain has TRBV7-8 and TRBJ1-6, with 8 bases lining up with TRBD1. The CDR3 runs to 16 residues. V shed 5 bases and J 8 bases; nucleotides not matched to a gene: 11. Per the germline V gene, CDR1 is SGHVS and CDR2 is FQNEAQ. The DNA of the CDR3 is TGTGCCAGCAGCCAAGTCAGGGGGACAGGATATTCACCCCTCCACTTT. Translation gives CASSQVRGTGYSPLHF. Looking up the rest from reference TRBV7-8 and TRBJ1-6 gives the full variable domain: GAGVSQSPRYKVAKRGQDVALRCDPISGHVSLFWYQQALGQGPEFLTYFQNEAQLDKSGLPSDRFFAERPEGSVSTLKIQRTQQEDSAVYLCASSQVRGTGYSPLHFGNGTRLTVT.

The sample holds many counts of this clonotype. This rearrangement joins TRBV2 to TRBJ2-5; D unresolved. This CDR3 comprises 16 residues. The germline gives CDR1 SNHLY, CDR2 FYNNEI. Trimming stripped 2 bases from V and 1 base from J, with 14 bases between. CDR3 residues: CASSEWSGRAQETQYF. CDR3 DNA: TGTGCCAGCAGTGAATGGTCAGGTCGGGCCCAAGAGACCCAGTACTTC.

This clonotype was picked up a small number of times. The rearrangement uses TRBV7-2 and TRBJ2-7, with D perhaps TRBD2 (7 bases). Trimming left V 3 bases short and J 2 bases short, with 11 bases between. Germline V CDR1 and CDR2: SGHTA, FQGNSA. This CDR3 region has 14 residues. CDR3 nucleotides: TGTGCCAGCAGCTTGCGGGGGCGCCCCTACGAGCAGTACTTC. Its protein is CASSLRGRPYEQYF.

The rearrangement uses TRBV29-1 and TRBJ1-2, with a possible D match to TRBD1 (5 bases). The V and J ends lost 7 bases and 0 bases respectively, with 9 bases between them. Germline CDR1 reads SQVTM; CDR2 reads ANQGSEA. This CDR3 is 12 amino acids long. The CDR3 DNA follows: TGCAGCGGACAGAGAGCTAACTATGGCTACACCTTC. Protein sequence: CSGQRANYGYTF.

This chain joins TRBV5-1 and TRBJ2-7; a weak D match, TRBD2 (5 bases). This CDR3 has 13 residues. Trimming pared 2 bases from V and 6 bases from J, leaving 12 bases between. CDR1 and CDR2 (germline): SGHRS, YFSETQ. Here the CDR3 reads CASSLFNAGEQYF. Here the CDR3 DNA reads TGCGCCAGCAGCTTATTCAACGCGGGCGAGCAGTACTTC. Together with reference TRBV5-1 and TRBJ2-7, the CDR3 gives the full variable domain: KAGVTQTPRYLIKTRGQQVTLSCSPISGHRSVSWYQQTPGQGLQFLFEYFSETQRNKGNFPGRFSGRQFSNSRSEMNVSTLELGDSALYLCASSLFNAGEQYFGPGTRLTVT.

The chain couples TRBV15 to TRBJ1-1, with TRBD1 matching over 11 bases. This CDR3 region has 18 residues. The J segment lost 1 base and the V segment lost 5 bases, leaving 12 bases of the junction unmatched. Per the germline V gene, CDR1 is LNHNV and CDR2 is YYDKDF (reference sequence). CDR3 amino acids: CATSAPLGTGGPNTEAFF. CDR3 DNA: TGTGCCACCAGCGCACCCCTCGGGACAGGGGGACCGAACACTGAAGCTTTCTTT.

The V call is TRBV13, the J call TRBJ1-5, with 7 bases aligning to TRBD1. The junction had 6 bases not matched to a gene; V was cut back by 4 bases and J by 6 bases. Germline values: CDR1 PRHDT, CDR2 FYEKMQ (reference sequence). The CDR3 consists of 14 residues. The CDR3 region is CASSSTGLGQPQHF. For the CDR3, the DNA is TGTGCCAGCAGCTCGACAGGGCTCGGTCAGCCCCAGCATTTT.

This clonotype came up many times. The chain employs TRBV20-1 and TRBJ2-7, with TRBD1 matching over 7 bases. CDR3 size: 12 residues. Germline V gene data show CDR1 as DFQATT and CDR2 as SNEGSKA (reference sequence). The J segment lost 3 bases and the V segment lost 4 bases, leaving 3 bases of the junction unmatched. Here the CDR3 reads CSAMDRYYEQYF. CDR3 DNA sequence: TGCAGTGCTATGGACAGGTACTACGAGCAGTACTTC.

This clonotype has at least ten counts. The chain uses TRBV7-6 and TRBJ2-5, with D perhaps matching TRBD1 (5 bases). Trimming removed 0 bases at V and 5 bases at J, with 10 bases between. CDR3 length: 14 residues. Germline CDR1 and CDR2: SGHVS and FNYEAQ. This chain's CDR3 is CASSLAPGSETQYF. In DNA form, the CDR3 reads TGTGCCAGCAGCTTAGCGCCAGGGTCGGAGACCCAGTACTTC.

The chain carries TRBV7-3 and TRBJ2-7; 7 bases map to TRBD1. Per the germline V gene, CDR1 is SGHTA and CDR2 is FQGTGA. V trimming: 5 bases; J trimming: 0 bases; junction bases outside the gene matches: 7. The CDR3 totals 15 residues. The DNA for the CDR3 is TGTGCCAGCAGCACGCCGGACAGGAGCTCCTACGAGCAGTACTTC. Translated, it gives CASSTPDRSSYEQYF.

The genes are TRBV19 and TRBJ1-5; D ambiguous. CDR3 length: 13 amino acids. The V end was cut by 3 bases, the J end by 5 bases, with 8 bases between. Germline V gene data show CDR1 as LNHDA and CDR2 as SQIVND (reference sequence). CDR3 amino acids: CASSIVGYQPQHF. DNA for the CDR3: TGTGCCAGTAGTATTGTAGGGTATCAGCCCCAGCATTTT.

The count of this clonotype is one. The chain employs TRBV11-2 and TRBJ2-5; a weak D match, TRBD2 (5 bases). This CDR3 contains 14 residues. Per the germline V gene, CDR1 is SGHAT and CDR2 is FQNNGV. V was pared by 3 bases and J by 5 bases, with 13 bases between. CDR3 amino acids: CASSFRQRGETQYF. DNA for the CDR3: TGTGCCAGCAGCTTTCGTCAGCGAGGGGAGACCCAGTACTTC.

A note on this clonotype: The junction and the germline gene differ at one end; a read error may be behind it. The rearrangement uses TRBV6-6 and TRBJ2-5; no reliable D call. This CDR3 region has 12 residues. Germline V gene sequence: CDR1 MNHNY, CDR2 SVGAGI (reference sequence). CDR3 bases: TGTGCCAGCAGCAACTCCAAAGAGGCCCAGTACTTC. It is translated as CASSNSKEAQYF.

This clonotype was counted between two and nine times. This chain uses TRBV7-2 with TRBJ2-7; D is possibly TRBD1 or TRBD2 (5 bases each). Trimming cost V 1 base and J 5 bases, with 12 bases left between them. The CDR3 covers 14 residues. CDR1 SGHTA and CDR2 FQGNSA come from the germline V gene. The CDR3 loop is CASSLDRTEDEQYF. The CDR3 DNA is TGTGCCAGCAGCTTAGACAGGACTGAGGACGAGCAGTACTTC.

This clonotype was detected only a few times. CDR3 sequence reads: CASSSSLPGETQYF. Written as DNA, the CDR3 is TGTGCCAGCAGCTCTAGTCTGCCCGGGGAGACCCAGTACTTC. The chain uses TRBV7-9 and TRBJ2-5; no reliable D call. Trimming took 4 bases from V and 5 from J, leaving 14 bases between them. CDR1 is SEHNR, CDR2 FQNEAQ, per germline (reference sequence). The CDR3 consists of 14 residues.

This rearrangement joins TRBV13 to TRBJ1-2, with 9 positions matching TRBD1. V was clipped by 4 bases and J by 0 bases; unmatched bases: 6. The CDR3 totals 16 residues. Germline V gene lookup returns CDR1 PRHDT and CDR2 FYEKMQ (reference sequence). CDR3 sequence: CASSSRGQGPNYGYTF. The CDR3, as DNA: TGTGCCAGCAGCTCGCGAGGACAGGGGCCTAACTATGGCTACACCTTC.

This clonotype was observed at least ten times. This rearrangement joins TRBV12-3 or TRBV12-4 to TRBJ1-2; D gene uncertain. Trimming shortened V by 5 bases and J by 0 bases, and 4 bases separated the two germline ends. CDR3 length equals 12 residues. CDR3 in DNA: TGTGCCAGCAGTGAAGCTAACTATGGCTACACCTTC. It encodes CASSEANYGYTF.

The chain is built from TRBV24-1 and TRBJ2-3; a possible D gene is TRBD1 (5 bases). Deletions cut 0 bases from V and 3 bases from J, with 12 bases between. Germline lookup yields CDR1 KGHDR and CDR2 SFDVKD. This CDR3 has 16 residues. The CDR3 loop reads CATSDLTAGWTDTQYF. The CDR3 DNA reads TGTGCCACCAGTGATTTGACGGCAGGGTGGACAGATACGCAGTATTTT.